This is a list of T cell receptor beta chains from one sample in a study of lymphopenia after photon versus proton radiotherapy. Clones were sequenced by immunoSEQ multiplex PCR, and TCRdb holds only the in-frame ones, with some missing. Of 10,000 to 15,000 clones in the sample, about 89% were seen once. Specimen: peripheral blood, collected from a patient treated with proton-based radiotherapy. The origin of the receptors is a man aged 60-69 years with pancreatic cancer. CDR3s include the opening cysteine and the closing phenylalanine or tryptophan. A D gene is named only where the DNA matches it firmly. Size tells how often a clone was seen (once, few, many) or the class of an expanded clone, and some rows leave it out.

>TRBJ2-1|15|TRBV5-1|.|.
TGCGCCAGCAGCCGTGCAGGGAGTACCTACAATGAGCAGTTCTTC
CASSRAGSTYNEQFF
>TRBJ2-7|14|TRBV11-2|TRBD1|once
TGTGCCAGCAGCCAACCGGGACAGGACTACGAGCAGTACTTC
CASSQPGQDYEQYF
>TRBJ2-2|16|TRBV18|TRBD2|once
TGTGCCAGCTCCCCAGGACTAGCGGGAGCGAGCGGGGAGCTGTTTTTT
CASSPGLAGASGELFF
>TRBJ2-7|13|TRBV30|TRBD1|once
TGTGCCTGGAGTGTCGCAGGGGGCTACGAGCAGTACTTC
CAWSVAGGYEQYF
>TRBJ1-5|13|TRBV18|.|.
TGTGCCAGCTCACCGACCCAAAATCAGCCCCAGCATTTT
CASSPTQNQPQHF
>TRBJ2-1|15|TRBV6-1|TRBD2|.
TGTGCCAGCAGGGGCGGGAGGAGCTCCTACAATGAGCAGTTCTTC
CASRGGRSSYNEQFF
>TRBJ2-3|13|TRBV29-1|TRBD2|.
TGCAGCGTCCTGACTAGCGGCACAGATACGCAGTATTTT
CSVLTSGTDTQYF
>TRBJ2-1|16|TRBV11-3|TRBD2|.
TGTGCCAGCAGCCTCCGCGGTGCGGGAGCCTACAATGAGCAGTTCTTC
CASSLRGAGAYNEQFF
>TRBJ2-3|14|TRBV10-3|.|.
TGTGCCATCAGTGCAGGGGCGGGAGCAGATACGCAGTATTTT
CAISAGAGADTQYF
>TRBJ2-1|16|TRBV11-1|TRBD2|.
TGTGCCAGCAGCAAAGGACTAGCGGGAGGTAACAATGAGCAGTTCTTC
CASSKGLAGGNNEQFF
>TRBJ2-1|14|TRBV19|TRBD2|.
TGTGCCAGTAGTGCTTACTTCGGGAGGCGCGAGCAGTTCTTC
CASSAYFGRREQFF
>TRBJ1-2|15|TRBV11-2|TRBD1|.
TGTGCCAGCAGCTTACTTACCGGGACAGGGGATGGCTACACCTTC
CASSLLTGTGDGYTF
>TRBJ1-1|16|TRBV25-1|.|.
TGTGCCAGCAGTGATGTCGGGACGGGTGTGCGCACTGAAGCTTTCTTT
CASSDVGTGVRTEAFF
>TRBJ2-3|14|TRBV9|TRBD2|.
TGTGCCAGCTCGTCGGCGGGAGGCGCAGATACGCAGTATTTT
CASSSAGGADTQYF
>TRBJ1-4|14|TRBV29-1|TRBD1|.
TGCAGCGTTGACCCGGGACAGGGAGGCCTAAAACTGTTTTTT
CSVDPGQGGLKLFF
>TRBJ2-5|15|TRBV11-2|.|.
TGTGCCAGCAGCTTAGTTCAGACTCCAAGAGAGACCCAGTACTTC
CASSLVQTPRETQYF
>TRBJ2-1|17|TRBV13|TRBD1|.
TGTGCCAGCAGCTTAGGGTCGGGACAGGGAACTTACAATGAGCAGTTCTTC
CASSLGSGQGTYNEQFF
>TRBJ2-1|16|TRBV19|.|once
TGTGCCAGTAGTCCGTGGGCGGGTGGGGGTTACAATGAGCAGTTCTTC
CASSPWAGGGYNEQFF
>TRBJ1-5|17|TRBV6-1|TRBD1|.
TGTGCCAGCAGTGAAGCGCGTCCGACAGGGACCCATCAGCCCCAGCATTTT
CASSEARPTGTHQPQHF
>TRBJ1-2|15|TRBV7-9|TRBD1|.
TGTGCCAGCAGCCGAACCGGGACAGGGGACTTTGGCTACACCTTC
CASSRTGTGDFGYTF
>TRBJ1-5|14|TRBV6-6|TRBD1|.
TGTGCCAGCAGTTACGACAGGGGGCTTCAGCCCCAGCATTTT
CASSYDRGLQPQHF
>TRBJ2-3|17|TRBV19|TRBD2|.
TGTGCCAGTAGTATAGGGAGCGGGAGGCCTGGCACAGATACGCAGTATTTT
CASSIGSGRPGTDTQYF
>TRBJ1-2|11|TRBV28|.|.
TGTGCCAGCTGGGGACCTTATGGCTACACCTTC
CASWGPYGYTF
>TRBJ2-5|13|TRBV29-1|TRBD2|.
TGCAGCGTTGAAGGACTAGCCGCAGAGACCCAGTACTTC
CSVEGLAAETQYF
>TRBJ1-6|15|TRBV18|.|.
TGTGCCAGCTCACCCGCTAAGACAGCCCTTTCACCCCTCCACTTT
CASSPAKTALSPLHF
>TRBJ2-5|13|TRBV7-2|.|.
TGTGCCAGCTCGTACCGGGAGACGGAGACCCAGTACTTC
CASSYRETETQYF
>TRBJ1-3|14|TRBV6-6|.|.
TGTGCCAGCACCCCCGGACGGACCGGAAACACCATATATTTT
CASTPGRTGNTIYF
>TRBJ2-5|14|TRBV7-2|.|.
TGTGCCAGCAGCTCCTGGACAGCCCAAGAGACCCAGTACTTC
CASSSWTAQETQYF
>TRBJ2-2|14|TRBV29-1|TRBD1|.
TGCAGCGTTGGGAGGACAGGGAACACCGGGGAGCTGTTTTTT
CSVGRTGNTGELFF
>TRBJ2-7|18|TRBV19|TRBD2|.
TGTGCCAGTAGTATTTCGACTAGCGGGAGGGCCCAAGGGTACGAGCAGTACTTC
CASSISTSGRAQGYEQYF